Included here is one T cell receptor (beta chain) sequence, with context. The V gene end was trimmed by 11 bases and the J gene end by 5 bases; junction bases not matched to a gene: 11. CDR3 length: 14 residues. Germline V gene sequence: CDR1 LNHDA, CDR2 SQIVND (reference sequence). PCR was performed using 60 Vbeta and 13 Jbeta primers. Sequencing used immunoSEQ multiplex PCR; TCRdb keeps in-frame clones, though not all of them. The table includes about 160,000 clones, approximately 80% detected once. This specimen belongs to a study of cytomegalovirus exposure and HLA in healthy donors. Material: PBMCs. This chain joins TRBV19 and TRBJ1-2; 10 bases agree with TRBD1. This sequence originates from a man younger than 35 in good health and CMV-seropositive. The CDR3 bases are TGTGCCTCACACCGGGACAGGGGATGGTATGGCTACACCTTC. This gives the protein CASHRDRGWYGYTF.